These 17 T cell receptor beta chains originate from one sample sequenced in a study of spatial heterogeneity in lung cancer. Indicated time point: sample taken at primary tumor resection. Unsorted whole RNA of tumor, nontumor lung or frozen PBMC was sequenced. One entry per CDR3 protein, called by TCRdb with MiXCR from the 5' RACE reads. The table shows about 90,000 distinct CDR3 sequences, with approximately 8.5% occurring only once. The specimen comprised PBMCs, sampled at surgery. These receptors came from a male donor with early-stage non-small cell lung cancer.

V usage is TRBV20-1 and J usage is TRBJ2-2; the match to TRBD2 covers 10 bases. V was clipped by 0 bases and J by 3 bases; unmatched bases: 7. The CDR3 contains 17 residues. Per the germline V gene, CDR1 is DFQATT and CDR2 is SNEGSKA (reference sequence). CDR3 DNA sequence: TGCAGTGCTAGAGAGGGCAAGAGCGGGAGGGACACCGGGGAGCTGTTTTTT. It codes for CSAREGKSGRDTGELFF.

This clonotype has just a few counts. The chain carries TRBV24-1 and TRBJ1-5; D uncertain. The CDR3 sequence is 14 residues long. CDR1 is KGHDR, CDR2 SFDVKD, per germline. The germline V and J ends were trimmed by 7 bases and 0 bases, with 9 bases remaining between them. The CDR3 region is CATSVENSNQPQHF. Here the CDR3 DNA reads TGTGCCACCAGCGTTGAAAATAGCAATCAGCCCCAGCATTTT.

This clonotype was counted ten times or more. This chain joins TRBV5-1 and TRBJ2-7; D not resolved. CDR1 is SGHRS and CDR2 is YFSETQ in the germline V gene. The CDR3 loop spans 12 amino acids. Deletions cut 3 bases from V and 6 bases from J, with 10 bases between. CDR3 protein: CASSSNPSEQYF. DNA of the CDR3: TGCGCCAGCAGCTCGAACCCCTCCGAGCAGTACTTC.

Only a few counts were recorded for this clonotype. The gene calls are TRBV6-5 and TRBJ2-1; either TRBD1 or TRBD2 may supply D (6 bases each). Deletions cut 2 bases from V and 9 bases from J, with 23 bases between. Germline-derived CDR1 and CDR2 are MNHEY and SVGAGI. This CDR3 has 17 residues. CDR3 nucleotides: TGTGCCAGCAGTTACGCCCTAGGAAGGGCTAAGGGGGGTGAGCAGTTCTTC. It encodes CASSYALGRAKGGEQFF.

The CDR3 DNA follows: TGTGCCAGCAGTGAGATCCAGGGGGCCGGTCAAGAGACCCAGTACTTC. Its translation: CASSEIQGAGQETQYF. The rearrangement links TRBV6-1 to TRBJ2-5; TRBD1 matches at 8 bases. Germline trimming cut 3 bases from V and 2 bases from J; bases unmatched to any gene: 8. The CDR3 has 16 residues. Germline CDR1 is MNHNS and CDR2 is SASEGT.

The rearrangement joins TRBV7-6 to TRBJ2-7; D is perhaps TRBD1 or TRBD2 (5 bases each). The CDR3 is 14 amino acids. V lost 1 base, J lost 7 bases, and 14 bases lay in between. The germline V gene encodes CDR1 SGHVS and CDR2 FNYEAQ. The CDR3 is CASSLGLSQGEQYF. The CDR3 DNA sequence: TGTGCCAGCAGCTTAGGACTATCCCAGGGAGAGCAGTACTTC.

In this sample, this clonotype turned up many times. The chain combines TRBV29-1 with TRBJ2-7; a weak D match, TRBD1 (7 bases). From germline, CDR1 is SQVTM and CDR2 ANQGSEA. V was shortened by 4 bases and J by 5 bases, with 21 bases between the two germline ends. The CDR3 runs to 15 residues. CDR3 loop: CSVGWAPGGGDEQYF. The CDR3 coding sequence is TGCAGCGTTGGATGGGCCCCAGGGGGAGGAGACGAGCAGTACTTC.

This clonotype was picked up many times. V gene TRBV15 combines with J gene TRBJ2-7, with TRBD1 matching 11 bases. The germline CDR1 and CDR2 sequences are LNHNV and YYDKDF (reference sequence). The CDR3 runs to 14 residues. The trim removed 9 bases at V and 4 bases at J, leaving 8 bases unmatched. CDR3 loop: CATSRDRGWYEQYF. Here the CDR3 DNA reads TGTGCCACGTCCAGGGACAGGGGGTGGTACGAGCAGTACTTC.

This clonotype showed up many times. This chain connects TRBV10-3 to TRBJ1-6; D uncertain. The CDR3 sequence is 15 residues long. CDR1 is ENHRY, CDR2 SYGVKD, per germline. The ends were cut back, 4 bases at V and 8 bases at J, with 15 bases in the middle. The CDR3 loop reads CAISADRLGDSPLHF. Written as DNA, the CDR3 is TGTGCCATCAGTGCCGATCGCCTGGGCGATTCACCCCTCCACTTT.

This chain links TRBV11-2 with TRBJ2-5, with D perhaps TRBD1 or TRBD2 (5 bases each). V was cut by 5 bases and J by 5 bases, with 15 bases left in between. Germline V gene data show CDR1 as SGHAT and CDR2 as FQNNGV. The CDR3 loop spans 14 amino acids. The DNA of the CDR3 is TGTGCCAGCAGCATATCCGGGACGTTTGAGACCCAGTACTTC. Encoded protein: CASSISGTFETQYF.

This clonotype was detected ten times or more. The V and J genes are TRBV7-9 and TRBJ1-6; D possibly corresponds to TRBD1 (5 bases). The germline V gene has CDR1 SEHNR and CDR2 FQNEAQ (reference sequence). CDR3 length: 13 amino acids. V lost 5 bases and J lost 9, with 11 bases in between. The CDR3 loop is CASSRDQGSPLHF. CDR3 nucleotides: TGTGCCAGCAGCCGGGACCAAGGTTCACCCCTCCACTTT. The full variable domain, rest sourced from reference TRBV7-9 and TRBJ1-6, is DTGVSQNPRHKITKRGQNVTFRCDPISEHNRLYWYRQTLGQGPEFLTYFQNEAQLEKSRLLSDRFSAERPKGSFSTLEIQRTEQGDSAMYLCASSRDQGSPLHFGNGTRLTVT.

This clonotype was seen repeatedly, ten times or more. Mismatch with germline at one junction end may stem from a read error. The chain joins TRBV12-3 or TRBV12-4 to TRBJ1-4; D is undetermined. The CDR3 totals 11 residues. The CDR3 DNA reads as TGTGCCAGCAGTTACGAAGGCCCACCCATTTTT. Translation gives CASSYEGPPIF.

This clonotype was seen a handful of times. The V gene is TRBV3-1, the J gene TRBJ2-2, with 11 positions matching TRBD2. The CDR3 covers 16 residues. From germline, CDR1 is LGHDT and CDR2 YNNKEL (reference sequence). Losses at the gene ends were 6 bases for V and 1 base for J; bases not matched to a gene: 4. CDR3 amino acids: CASRTGTSGNTGELFF. CDR3 nucleotide sequence: TGTGCCAGCAGAACCGGGACTAGCGGGAACACCGGGGAGCTGTTTTTT.

The chain carries TRBV11-3 and TRBJ2-7; weak D call: TRBD2 (6 bases). From germline, CDR1 is SGHNT and CDR2 YENEEA. V lost 4 bases to trimming and J lost 8 bases, with 12 bases between them. This CDR3 comprises 12 residues. The CDR3 region is CASSYVAEQQYF. Written as DNA, the CDR3 is TGTGCCAGCAGCTACGTAGCGGAACAGCAGTACTTC.

The sample holds a few counts of this clonotype. This chain uses TRBV28 with TRBJ1-1; no definite D call. V was shortened by 7 bases and J by 0 bases, with 12 bases between the two germline ends. This CDR3 is built from 14 residues. The V gene's germline CDR1 is MDHEN and CDR2 SYDVKM. The CDR3 sequence: CASKPGGMNTEAFF. Here the CDR3 DNA reads TGTGCCAGCAAGCCCGGCGGCATGAACACTGAAGCTTTCTTT.

This clonotype was picked up a small number of times. The V call is TRBV20-1, the J call TRBJ2-1; 14 bases agree with TRBD2. Germline assignment: CDR1 DFQATT and CDR2 SNEGSKA (reference sequence). The ends lost 3 bases at V and 10 bases at J; junction bases unmatched: 5. This CDR3 spans 14 amino acids. The CDR3 DNA follows: TGCAGTGCTAGGGGGGGACTAGCGGGAGTCGAGCAGTTCTTC. Translated: CSARGGLAGVEQFF.

This clonotype has more than one count but fewer than ten. CDR3 protein: CASSGTGVGTEAFF. In nucleotides, the CDR3 is TGTGCCAGCAGTGGAACAGGGGTGGGCACTGAAGCTTTCTTT. The chain recombines TRBV2 with TRBJ1-1, with 7 bases identical to TRBD1. Germline V gene data show CDR1 as SNHLY and CDR2 as FYNNEI. CDR3 length: 14 residues. V gave up 4 bases and J gave up 4 bases; unmatched junction bases: 6. Full variable domain (remainder filled in from reference TRBV2 and TRBJ1-1): EPEVTQTPSHQVTQMGQEVILRCVPISNHLYFYWYRQILGQKVEFLVSFYNNEISEKSEIFDDQFSVERPDGSNFTLKIRSTKLEDSAMYFCASSGTGVGTEAFFGQGTRLTVV.